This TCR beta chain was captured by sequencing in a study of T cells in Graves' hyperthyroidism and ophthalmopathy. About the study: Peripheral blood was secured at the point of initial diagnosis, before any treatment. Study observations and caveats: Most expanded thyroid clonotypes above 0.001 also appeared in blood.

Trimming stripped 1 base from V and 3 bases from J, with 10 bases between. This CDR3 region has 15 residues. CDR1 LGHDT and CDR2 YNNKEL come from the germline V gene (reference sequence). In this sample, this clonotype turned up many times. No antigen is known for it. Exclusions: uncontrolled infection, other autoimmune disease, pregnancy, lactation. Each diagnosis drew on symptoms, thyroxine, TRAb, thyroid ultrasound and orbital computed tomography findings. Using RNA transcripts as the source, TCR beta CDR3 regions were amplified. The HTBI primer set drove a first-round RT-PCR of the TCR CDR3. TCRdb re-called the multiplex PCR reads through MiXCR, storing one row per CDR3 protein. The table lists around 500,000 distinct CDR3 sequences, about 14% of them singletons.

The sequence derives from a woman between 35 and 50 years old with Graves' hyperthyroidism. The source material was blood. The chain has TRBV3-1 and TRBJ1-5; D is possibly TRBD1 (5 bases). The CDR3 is CASSQGRTYNQPQHF. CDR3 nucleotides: TGTGCCAGCAGCCAAGGGCGGACATACAATCAGCCCCAGCATTTT.